These 4 T cell receptor beta chains originate from one sample sequenced in a study of blood T cell repertoires in COVID-19. Method: immunoSEQ multiplex PCR; TCRdb's copy keeps in-frame clones and lacks some. Of roughly 120,000 clones in the sample, approximately 80% were seen once. The sample taken for sequencing was peripheral blood. The receptors were sampled from a man between 70 and 80 years old with acute or convalescent COVID-19.

This clone appeared once. J is TRBJ1-6 and V is TRBV7-9; D call uncertain. The CDR3 has 13 amino acids. The ends were cut back, 5 bases at V and 5 bases at J, with 7 bases in the middle. Germline V lookup: CDR1 SEHNR, CDR2 FQNEAQ (reference sequence). In nucleotides, the CDR3 is TGTGCCAGCAGCATACAAGATAATTCACCCCTCCACTTT. This codes for CASSIQDNSPLHF.

The gene calls are TRBV15 and TRBJ2-5, with 10 bases aligning to TRBD1. With V trimmed by 0 bases and J by 3 bases, 7 bases remained unmatched. The V gene's germline CDR1 is LNHNV and CDR2 YYDKDF (reference sequence). The CDR3 runs to 17 residues. Here the CDR3 reads CATSREVGTGVEETQYF. The CDR3 DNA is TGTGCCACCAGCAGAGAGGTGGGGACAGGGGTTGAAGAGACCCAGTACTTC.

This chain joins TRBV4-1 and TRBJ2-7; a possible D gene is TRBD1 (6 bases). The V and J ends lost 5 bases and 2 bases respectively, with 13 bases between them. There are 14 residues in the CDR3. The germline gives CDR1 MGHRA, CDR2 YSYEKL. CDR3 bases: TGCGCCAGCAGCTTACGACAGGACCCCTACGAGCAGTACTTC. Translation gives CASSLRQDPYEQYF.

The V call is TRBV28, the J call TRBJ2-7; 8 nucleotides agree with TRBD2. Germline values: CDR1 MDHEN, CDR2 SYDVKM. J was trimmed by 2 bases and V by 8 bases; bases with no gene match: 5. The length of the CDR3 is 13 residues. This chain's CDR3 is CASREGLTYEQYF. The CDR3 DNA reads as TGTGCCAGCCGGGAGGGCCTCACCTACGAGCAGTACTTC.